Below, 20 T cell receptor beta chains from the same sample are listed, as sequenced in a study of blood T cells in healthy people across ages. A J-beta primer mix and a sample-barcoded 5' primer were used in a second PCR of roughly 6 to 11 cycles. One entry per CDR3 protein results from TCRdb running MiXCR on the 5' RACE reads. The sample records hundreds of thousands of distinct CDR3 sequences, under 25% being singletons. The specimen was blood. Every receptor here comes from a man in his 70s in good health.

A note on this clonotype: This CDR3 is missing its conserved last phenylalanine or tryptophan, likely due to a read error. This chain uses TRBV12-3 or TRBV12-4 with TRBJ1-5; 7 bases match TRBD1. The CDR3 contains 15 residues. Trimming removed 6 bases from V and 5 bases from J; junction bases left unmatched: 10. The CDR3 sequence is CASSPPGGGYQPQHL. The CDR3 region has the DNA TGTGCCAGCAGCCCACCAGGGGGGGGCTATCAGCCCCAGCATCTT.

This clonotype was seen only a few times. The V and J genes are TRBV29-1 and TRBJ2-1, with 12 nucleotides matching TRBD2. Germline trimming cut 6 bases from V and 1 base from J; bases unmatched to any gene: 4. The CDR3 has 15 amino acids. The germline V gene has CDR1 SQVTM and CDR2 ANQGSEA. The CDR3: CSVAGTSGSYNEQFF. The CDR3 DNA reads TGCAGCGTGGCTGGGACTAGCGGGTCCTACAATGAGCAGTTCTTC.

This clonotype was picked up a small number of times. The chain recombines TRBV6-4 with TRBJ1-1; D call uncertain. The CDR3 has 13 residues. Trimming removed 6 bases at V and 1 base at J, with 9 bases between. Looked up from germline, CDR1 is MRHNA and CDR2 is SNTAGT. For the CDR3, the DNA is TGTGCCAGCAGGGAGACTAAGAACACTGAAGCTTTCTTT. Translating gives CASRETKNTEAFF.

This clonotype was seen a handful of times. One end of the junction does not line up with germline, which may come from a read error. The chain uses TRBV7-7 and TRBJ2-1, with D perhaps matching TRBD2 (5 bases). The length of the CDR3 is 13 residues. Germline V gene data show CDR1 as SSHAT and CDR2 as FNYEAQ (reference sequence). CDR3 bases: TGTGCTAGCAGCTCCATCGGGATCAATGAGCAGTTCTTC. Protein: CASSSIGINEQFF.

The rearrangement uses TRBV20-1 and TRBJ2-5, with 8 bases lining up with TRBD2. The CDR3 sequence is 15 residues long. Germline trimming cut 1 base from V and 1 base from J; bases unmatched to any gene: 5. Per germline, CDR1 DFQATT and CDR2 SNEGSKA (reference sequence). CDR3 nucleotide sequence: TGCAGTGCTAGAGTCCTAGCGGGCTTCCAAGAGACCCAGTACTTC. It translates to CSARVLAGFQETQYF.

The rearrangement links TRBV7-2 to TRBJ2-7, with 9 nucleotides matching TRBD2. This CDR3 region has 19 residues. V was clipped by 3 bases and J by 0 bases; unmatched bases: 15. Looked up from germline, CDR1 is SGHTA and CDR2 is FQGNSA. CDR3 bases: TGTGCCAGCAGCTTCCCCACAATACCGGATAGCGGGAGCTCCTACGAGCAGTACTTC. Translated: CASSFPTIPDSGSSYEQYF. Complete variable domain (other parts from reference TRBV7-2 and TRBJ2-7): GAGVSQSPSNKVTEKGKDVELRCDPISGHTALYWYRQSLGQGLEFLIYFQGNSAPDKSGLPSDRFSAERTGGSVSTLTIQRTQQEDSAVYLCASSFPTIPDSGSSYEQYFGPGTRLTVT.

This clonotype came up many times. The V gene is TRBV12-3 or TRBV12-4, the J gene TRBJ2-7; perhaps D is TRBD1 or TRBD2 (5 bases each). This CDR3 has 15 residues. V lost 7 bases to trimming and J lost 2 bases, with 18 bases between them. The CDR3 reads CASTDSGTQPYEQYF. Written as DNA, the CDR3 is TGTGCCAGCACAGACTCCGGGACCCAACCCTACGAGCAGTACTTC.

This clonotype was seen a handful of times. The chain has TRBV29-1 and TRBJ1-5, with D possibly matching TRBD1 (6 bases). V was clipped by 7 bases and J by 5 bases, with 15 bases between them. The germline gives CDR1 SQVTM, CDR2 ANQGSEA. CDR3 length equals 13 residues. The CDR3 region is CSAQGGGDQPQHF. CDR3 in DNA: TGCAGCGCACAGGGAGGGGGGGATCAGCCCCAGCATTTT.

This chain joins TRBV14 and TRBJ1-2; D perhaps matches TRBD1 (5 bases). Deletions cut 0 bases from V and 1 base from J, with 9 bases between. This CDR3 region has 15 residues. Per the germline V gene, CDR1 is SGHDN and CDR2 is FVKESK. In DNA form, the CDR3 reads TGTGCCAGCAGCCAAGATCTGCAGGGTAACTATGGCTACACCTTC. This sequence encodes CASSQDLQGNYGYTF. The whole variable domain, filled in from reference TRBV14 and TRBJ1-2, reads EAGVTQFPSHSVIEKGQTVTLRCDPISGHDNLYWYRRVMGKEIKFLLHFVKESKQDESGMPNNRFLAERTGGTYSTLKVQPAELEDSGVYFCASSQDLQGNYGYTFGSGTRLTVV.

Notes on this clonotype: In this CDR3 the conserved last residue, phenylalanine or tryptophan, is missing, so a read error is likely. The chain links TRBV9 to TRBJ2-5; no clear D. The DNA end lines up better with TRBJ2-1; the J call may be wrong. The germline V gene encodes CDR1 SGDLS and CDR2 YYNGEE. The CDR3 contains 16 residues. The CDR3 sequence: CASSVRQFHSYNKQFL. As DNA, the CDR3 is TGTGCCAGCAGCGTTAGGCAATTTCACTCCTACAATAAGCAGTTCTTG.

This clonotype was observed many times. This chain connects TRBV10-3 to TRBJ2-2, with 10 bases matching TRBD2. The CDR3 length is 19 residues. Germline loops: CDR1 ENHRY, CDR2 SYGVKD. The junction had 14 bases not matched to a gene; V was cut back by 4 bases and J by 3 bases. CDR3 sequence: CAISALSGTSAWDTGELFF. CDR3 DNA: TGTGCCATCAGTGCCCTTTCCGGGACTAGCGCTTGGGACACCGGGGAGCTGTTTTTT.

CDR3 bases: TGTGCCAGCAGCAAAAGGAGGAGGGGCACTGAAGCTTTCTTT. Protein: CASSKRRRGTEAFF. This chain joins TRBV21-1 and TRBJ1-1. TRBV21-1 is a pseudogene. The CDR3 is 14 amino acids.

This clonotype has at least ten counts. The rearrangement joins TRBV28 to TRBJ2-3; D may be TRBD2 (6 bases). Germline V gives CDR1 MDHEN, CDR2 SYDVKM. The CDR3 is 14 amino acids. Trimming left V 3 bases short and J 3 bases short, with 10 bases between. The CDR3 spells CASSFAGSTDTQYF. The CDR3 DNA reads as TGTGCCAGCAGTTTCGCCGGGAGTACAGATACGCAGTATTTT.

This chain uses TRBV7-3 with TRBJ2-3, with D unclear. CDR3 length: 14 amino acids. The germline V gene encodes CDR1 SGHTA and CDR2 FQGTGA. With 1 base removed from V and 5 bases from J, the gap between germline ends came to 10 bases. The chain's CDR3 is CASSLIPTVDTQYF. The CDR3 region has the DNA TGTGCCAGCAGCTTAATCCCTACTGTAGATACGCAGTATTTT.

The sample holds a few counts of this clonotype. This rearrangement joins TRBV6-1 to TRBJ2-6; D gene ambiguous. Germline lookup yields CDR1 MNHNS and CDR2 SASEGT. This CDR3 has 19 residues. Trimming stripped 1 base from V and 2 bases from J, with 18 bases between. The CDR3 coding sequence is TGTGCCAGCAGTGAAGTTCTACAGCCTTATCTGACTGGGGCCAACGTCCTGACTTTC. Encoded protein: CASSEVLQPYLTGANVLTF.

This clonotype turned up a few times. A read error may account for a junction end that differs from germline. V and J are TRBV27 and TRBJ2-2; maybe TRBD2 (5 bases). Germline assignment: CDR1 MNHEY and CDR2 SMNVEV (reference sequence). CDR3 size: 15 residues. The CDR3 region has the DNA TGTGCCAGCAGTACCACAGCGTTGAACACCGGGGAACTGTTTTTT. Translated: CASSTTALNTGELFF.

This clonotype has just a few counts. The chain combines TRBV20-1 with TRBJ2-3; D call uncertain. Germline V gene sequence: CDR1 DFQATT, CDR2 SNEGSKA (reference sequence). This CDR3 has 16 residues. Trimming shortened V by 0 bases and J by 1 base, and 14 bases separated the two germline ends. CDR3 sequence reads: CSAREGLASGTDTQYF. The CDR3 coding sequence is TGCAGTGCTAGAGAAGGATTGGCCTCGGGCACAGATACGCAGTATTTT.

A few counts support this clonotype. This sequence joins TRBV20-1 and TRBJ1-2, with TRBD1 as a possible D gene (5 bases). The CDR3 is made up of 13 amino acids. Deletions cut 0 bases from V and 4 bases from J, with 9 bases between. From germline, CDR1 is DFQATT and CDR2 SNEGSKA (reference sequence). The CDR3, as DNA: TGCAGTGCTAGAGACTATCAGGGCTATGGCTACACCTTC. Translating it yields CSARDYQGYGYTF.

This clonotype has just a few counts. The rearrangement uses TRBV28 and TRBJ2-5, with unresolved D. TRBJ2-7 explains the end of the DNA better; the J call may be wrong. CDR1 is MDHEN and CDR2 is SYDVKM in the germline V gene. CDR3 size: 15 residues. The CDR3 nucleotides are TGTGCCAGCAGTTTTACTACCCGGTTCACCTACGAGCAGTACTTC. Translating it yields CASSFTTRFTYEQYF.

This clonotype was recorded many times. J is TRBJ2-2 and V is TRBV7-9; D unclear. Germline lookup yields CDR1 SEHNR and CDR2 FQNEAQ (reference sequence). This CDR3 region has 14 residues. V was pared by 0 bases and J by 4 bases, with 6 bases between. Here the CDR3 DNA reads TGTGCCAGCAGCTTAGCGGGCAGCACCGGGGAGCTGTTTTTT. Protein sequence: CASSLAGSTGELFF.